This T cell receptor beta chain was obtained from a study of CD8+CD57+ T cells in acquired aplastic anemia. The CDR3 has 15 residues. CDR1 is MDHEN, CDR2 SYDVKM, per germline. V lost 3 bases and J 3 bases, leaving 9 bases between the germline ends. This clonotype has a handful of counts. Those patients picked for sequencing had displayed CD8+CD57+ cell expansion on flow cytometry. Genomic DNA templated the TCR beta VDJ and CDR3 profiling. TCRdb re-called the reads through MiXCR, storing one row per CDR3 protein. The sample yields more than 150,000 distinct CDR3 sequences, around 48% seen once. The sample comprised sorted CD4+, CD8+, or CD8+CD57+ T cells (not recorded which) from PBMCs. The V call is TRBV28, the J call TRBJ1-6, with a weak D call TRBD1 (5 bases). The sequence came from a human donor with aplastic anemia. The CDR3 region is CASSLGRSYNSPLHF. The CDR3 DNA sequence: TGTGCCAGCAGTTTGGGACGGAGCTATAATTCACCCCTCCACTTT.